This is a list of T cell receptor beta chains from one sample in a study of identical twins. Via MiXCR, TCRdb re-called the 5' RACE reads, giving one row per CDR3 protein. Among hundreds of thousands of distinct CDR3 sequences listed, over 20% were seen once. The data also belong to a second study, concerning T cells expressing NK-cell markers.

Sequenced material: PBMCs. The receptor source for this set is a woman aged 18-29 years in good health. CDR3s include the opening cysteine and the closing phenylalanine or tryptophan. Rows give clone size only sometimes, using once, few, many, or a class for an expanded clone.

many | TRBV6-5 | CASSSPGANQPQHF
few | TRBV29-1 | CSVVGRRSVETQYF
. | TRBV5-1 | CASSFTGTSVYTGGEQFF
. | TRBV6-2/TRBV6-3 | CASSSPPYEQYF
. | TRBV6-2/TRBV6-3 | CASSPLAGVMHEQFF
. | TRBV12-3/TRBV12-4 | CASTYSGTDTQYF
many | TRBV7-2 | CATPGLAGPGTGELFF
few | TRBV12-3/TRBV12-4 | CASSLGEGGASYGYTF
. | TRBV6-5 | CASSYSMDSDYGYTF
. | TRBV18 | CASSPSPGEKLFF
. | TRBV19 | CASKADRAPQETQYF
. | TRBV5-1 | CASSLELAGNNEQFF
. | TRBV27 | CATRGDRRRSGANVLTF
. | TRBV6-1 | CASSPGTSTNEKLFF
few | TRBV20-1 | CSARGGSTRGTEQFF
few | TRBV7-9 | CASSPNNFWENGYTF
few | TRBV4-3 | CASSLTNLAYLTF
. | TRBV5-1 | CASSLGGRREQYF
. | TRBV20-1 | CSARGLRDVDQYF
few | TRBV6-1 | CASSSRPTGGRQTQYF
. | TRBV12-3/TRBV12-4 | CASSASGRNYEQYF